The clone carrying this TCR beta chain has only a few counts. Its antigen remains unknown. This specimen comes from a study of identical twins. The cDNA had a unique molecular identifier and a template-switch universal primer site. One entry per CDR3 protein results from TCRdb running MiXCR on the 5' RACE reads. The sample shows 420,000 or so distinct CDR3 sequences, approximately 17% of them seen only once. This CDR3 has 14 amino acids. Per the germline V gene, CDR1 is DFQATT and CDR2 is SNEGSKA (reference sequence). Trimming took 0 bases from V and 7 from J, leaving 13 bases between them. Study-level results: Sequences that were beta out-of-frame showed weaker excess twin sharing. Insertions were reduced in abundant cord blood beta clonotypes but not in memory repertoires. Out-of-frame alpha sequences shared between twins exhibited an excess of low generation probability.

This TCR came from a man aged 50-59 years in good health. The sequencing input was naive T cells sorted from blood. V usage is TRBV20-1 and J usage is TRBJ1-5; the D gene is possibly TRBD1 (5 bases). The CDR3 coding sequence is TGCAGTGCTAGAGATGGAACGGGGCGGCAGCCCCAGCATTTT. Its protein is CSARDGTGRQPQHF.